The 16 T cell receptor beta chains below were found in one sample sequenced in a study of blood T cell repertoires in COVID-19. TCRdb's copy holds only in-frame clones and misses some; the assay was immunoSEQ multiplex PCR. The sample lists 250,000 to 300,000 clones; approximately 85% were seen once. The specimen was PBMCs or T cells enriched from blood (not recorded which). All receptors come from a woman between 45 and 60 years old who had been exposed to COVID-19.

The sample holds one count of this clone. The rearrangement joins TRBV11-2 to TRBJ2-1; 11 nucleotides agree with TRBD2. The CDR3 has 17 amino acids. Germline CDR1 SGHAT, CDR2 FQNNGV. Trimming cost V 2 bases and J 9 bases; bases outside gene matches: 12. The CDR3 is CASSLWGSGGAGGEQFF. CDR3 nucleotides: TGTGCCAGCAGCTTATGGGGTAGCGGGGGGGCCGGAGGTGAGCAGTTCTTC. Supplemented by reference TRBV11-2 and TRBJ2-1, the full variable domain reads EAGVAQSPRYKIIEKRQSVAFWCNPISGHATLYWYQQILGQGPKLLIQFQNNGVVDDSQLPKDRFSAERLKGVDSTLKIQPAKLEDSAVYLCASSLWGSGGAGGEQFFGPGTRLTVL.

This chain joins TRBV29-1 and TRBJ1-1; 10 nucleotides match TRBD1. The ends lost 4 bases at V and 0 bases at J; junction bases unmatched: 2. The CDR3 is 14 amino acids. Germline V CDR1 and CDR2: SQVTM, ANQGSEA. The CDR3 spells CSVGQGALNTEAFF. The CDR3 DNA is TGCAGCGTTGGACAGGGGGCCTTGAACACTGAAGCTTTCTTT.

This chain connects TRBV19 to TRBJ1-1; TRBD1 aligns across 8 bases. Germline trimming cut 0 bases from V and 3 bases from J; bases unmatched to any gene: 6. This CDR3 contains 16 residues. Germline V gene sequence: CDR1 LNHDA, CDR2 SQIVND (reference sequence). Here the CDR3 reads CASSIDRTGMDTEAFF. The DNA for the CDR3 is TGTGCCAGTAGTATAGATCGGACAGGGATGGACACTGAAGCTTTCTTT.

This rearrangement joins TRBV7-2 to TRBJ2-1; D is ambiguous. V lost 1 base, J lost 6 bases, and 4 bases lay in between. From germline, CDR1 is SGHTA and CDR2 FQGNSA. This CDR3 comprises 12 residues. The CDR3 DNA follows: TGTGCCAGCAGCTTAGACATCAATGAGCAGTTCTTC. Amino acid sequence: CASSLDINEQFF.

The V call is TRBV6-5, the J call TRBJ1-2; D ambiguous. V lost 0 bases and J 6 bases, leaving 17 bases between the germline ends. Germline CDR1 reads MNHEY; CDR2 reads SVGAGI. This CDR3 contains 16 residues. CDR3 nucleotide sequence: TGTGCCAGCAGTTACTCGAACGGAGTTTCTAGGAATGGCTACACCTTC. It codes for CASSYSNGVSRNGYTF.

The CDR3 coding sequence is TGTGCCAGCTCACCCAGGACAGGGTGGGATACGCAGTATTTT. It codes for CASSPRTGWDTQYF. This rearrangement joins TRBV18 to TRBJ2-3, with 8 nucleotides matching TRBD1. Germline V CDR1 and CDR2: KGHSH, LQKENI. The V and J ends lost 3 bases and 6 bases, in that order; junction bases with no gene match: 5. The CDR3 contains 14 residues.

This clone was seen a few times. The rearrangement joins TRBV7-2 to TRBJ2-4, with D possibly TRBD2 on 6 matching bases. The CDR3 contains 12 residues. The V gene lost 1 base and the J gene lost 14 bases, with 12 bases spanning the gap. Per germline, CDR1 SGHTA and CDR2 FQGNSA. The CDR3: CASSLDLGLKYF. Written as DNA, the CDR3 is TGTGCCAGCAGCTTAGATTTGGGACTTAAGTACTTC.

The rearrangement joins TRBV19 to TRBJ1-5, with 11 bases matching TRBD1. The CDR3 is made up of 17 amino acids. Looked up from germline, CDR1 is LNHDA and CDR2 is SQIVND (reference sequence). V gave up 2 bases and J gave up 5 bases; unmatched junction bases: 8. CDR3 amino acids: CASSIRGTGGLHQPQHF. CDR3 sequence (DNA): TGTGCCAGTAGTATACGGGGGACAGGGGGTTTGCATCAGCCCCAGCATTTT.

The chain joins TRBV5-1 to TRBJ1-2, with TRBD1 matching 11 bases. Germline CDR1 SGHRS, CDR2 YFSETQ. This CDR3 spans 16 amino acids. V trimming: 4 bases; J trimming: 6 bases; junction bases outside the gene matches: 11. The CDR3: CASSPRDRGSLDGYTF. Here the CDR3 DNA reads TGCGCCAGCAGCCCCCGGGACAGGGGGTCCCTTGATGGCTACACCTTC.

The V call is TRBV11-2, the J call TRBJ1-6, with 7 bases that match TRBD1. V dropped 0 bases and J dropped 7; count of bases not matched to a gene: 0. The V gene's germline CDR1 is SGHAT and CDR2 FQNNGV. The CDR3 covers 14 residues. CDR3 sequence: CASSLETGNSPLHF. The CDR3 DNA is TGTGCCAGCAGCTTAGAGACAGGGAATTCACCCCTCCACTTT. Together with reference TRBV11-2 and TRBJ1-6, the CDR3 gives the full variable domain: EAGVAQSPRYKIIEKRQSVAFWCNPISGHATLYWYQQILGQGPKLLIQFQNNGVVDDSQLPKDRFSAERLKGVDSTLKIQPAKLEDSAVYLCASSLETGNSPLHFGNGTRLTVT.

This clone was counted only a few times. The V call is TRBV5-1, the J call TRBJ1-1; 8 positions match TRBD1. Trimming cost V 9 bases and J 1 base; bases outside gene matches: 11. Germline V gene lookup returns CDR1 SGHRS and CDR2 YFSETQ. The CDR3 spans 15 residues. The CDR3 coding sequence is TGCGCCACCCAGGGGGGGACAGGAACGAACACTGAAGCTTTCTTT. Residues: CATQGGTGTNTEAFF. The whole variable domain, remainder taken from reference TRBV5-1 and TRBJ1-1, is KAGVTQTPRYLIKTRGQQVTLSCSPISGHRSVSWYQQTPGQGLQFLFEYFSETQRNKGNFPGRFSGRQFSNSRSEMNVSTLELGDSALYLCATQGGTGTNTEAFFGQGTRLTVV.

This chain connects TRBV7-7 to TRBJ1-1; maybe TRBD1 (5 bases). Between the trimmed V and J ends, which lost 2 bases and 1 base, there was a span of 11 bases. The CDR3 extends over 15 amino acids. CDR1 SSHAT and CDR2 FNYEAQ come from the germline V gene (reference sequence). CDR3 protein: CASSLSGGENTEAFF. For the CDR3, the DNA is TGTGCCAGCAGCTTATCGGGGGGGGAGAACACTGAAGCTTTCTTT. The full variable domain, its missing parts supplied by reference TRBV7-7 and TRBJ1-1, is GAGVSQSPRYKVTKRGQDVTLRCDPISSHATLYWYQQALGQGPEFLTYFNYEAQPDKSGLPSDRFSAERPEGSISTLTIQRTEQRDSAMYRCASSLSGGENTEAFFGQGTRLTVV.

The genes are TRBV30 and TRBJ1-1, with 7 nucleotides matching TRBD1. The V and J ends lost 2 bases and 10 bases, in that order; junction bases with no gene match: 25. The germline CDR1 and CDR2 sequences are GTSNPN and SVGIG (reference sequence). The CDR3 extends over 18 amino acids. As DNA, the CDR3 is TGTGCCTGGAGTCCTCCTTATACGACAGGGATCACCATTGGCGGAGCTTTCTTT. It translates to CAWSPPYTTGITIGGAFF.

The CDR3, as DNA: TGTGCCAGCAGACGGTTCGGGACAGGGGTCTACGAGCAGTACTTC. Protein product: CASRRFGTGVYEQYF. The chain uses TRBV6-5 and TRBJ2-7; 10 nucleotides agree with TRBD1. This CDR3 contains 15 residues. From germline, CDR1 is MNHEY and CDR2 SVGAGI. Trimming at V came to 6 bases and at J to 3 bases, leaving 8 bases not matched to a gene.

The chain employs TRBV29-1 and TRBJ2-7; 11 bases map to TRBD1. V was pared by 7 bases and J by 3 bases, with 5 bases of the junction left unmatched. The germline V gene has CDR1 SQVTM and CDR2 ANQGSEA. This CDR3 spans 13 amino acids. The CDR3: CSGGQGANYEQYF. DNA of the CDR3: TGCAGCGGTGGACAGGGGGCCAACTACGAGCAGTACTTC.

V is TRBV5-1 and J is TRBJ2-3; D not certain. The germline V and J ends were trimmed by 4 bases and 7 bases, with 16 bases remaining between them. Germline loops: CDR1 SGHRS, CDR2 YFSETQ. CDR3 length: 14 residues. The CDR3, as DNA: TGCGCCAGCAGCCCTCGAGAGGTTTTCAATACGCAGTATTTT. This gives the protein CASSPREVFNTQYF.